This T cell receptor (beta chain) was sequenced during a study of blood T cell repertoires in COVID-19. TCRdb's table, derived via immunoSEQ multiplex PCR, lists solely in-frame clones and lacks some. The sample shows more than 300,000 clones, 80% to 85% of them seen only once. The germline CDR1 and CDR2 sequences are LGHDT and YNNKEL (reference sequence). The CDR3 has 14 amino acids. J was trimmed by 4 bases and V by 3 bases; bases with no gene match: 5. Adults between roughly 18 and 90 years of age took part from some 25 US areas. Participants' own reports of clinical history determined their cohort assignment.

This TCR was recovered from a woman between 45 and 60 years old who had recovered from COVID-19. Sequenced: PBMCs or T cells enriched from blood (not recorded which). J is TRBJ1-1 and V is TRBV3-1 (or the pseudogene TRBV3-2), with 7 bases that match TRBD1. For the CDR3, the DNA is TGTGCCAGCAGCCATTCGACAGGGATCACTGAAGCTTTCTTT. It codes for CASSHSTGITEAFF.